This T cell receptor beta chain was identified during a study of regulatory T cells in long-lasting Graves disease. Trimming removed 5 bases from V and 3 bases from J; junction bases left unmatched: 7. There are 15 residues in the CDR3. CDR1 and CDR2 (germline): SGDLS, YYNGEE. Time point specified: newly diagnosed GD, antithyroid drugs for less than 3 months. PBMC RNA was the source of the TCR library. Libraries of TCR beta came from iRepertoire HTBI primers plus Arm-PCR of CDR3 regions. Via MiXCR, TCRdb re-called the multiplex PCR reads, giving one row per CDR3 protein. The table includes 360,000 or so distinct CDR3 sequences, 12% detected once. This sample was also put to use in a study of T cells in Graves' hyperthyroidism and ophthalmopathy.

Specimen: peripheral blood mononuclear cells (PBMCs), collected at new diagnosis, from a patient treated with antithyroid drugs. This chain joins TRBV9 and TRBJ2-3; 9 nucleotides align to TRBD2. The clonotype originates from a woman aged 18 to 35 with Graves disease. CDR3 sequence reads: CASSGGTSLTDTQYF. CDR3 DNA: TGTGCCAGCAGTGGCGGGACTAGCCTAACAGATACGCAGTATTTT.